This T cell receptor (beta chain) was found in a study of T cells in Graves' hyperthyroidism and ophthalmopathy. What was amplified from RNA transcripts were TCR beta CDR3 regions. TCR CDR3 underwent first-round RT-PCR with the HTBI primer set. TCRdb re-called the multiplex PCR reads with MiXCR, one entry per CDR3 protein. Of approximately 640,000 distinct CDR3 sequences listed, 45% are singletons. Study-level results: Ophthalmopathy onset followed model prediction by a median roughly six months.

Notes on this clonotype: Antigen: not known.

Trimming pared 8 bases from V and 3 bases from J, leaving 11 bases between. The CDR3 sequence is 13 residues long. Germline V lookup: CDR1 SNHLY, CDR2 FYNNEI. J is TRBJ1-5 and V is TRBV2, with D uncertain. The origin of this receptor is an adult man with Graves' disease, either hyperthyroidism or ophthalmopathy (not recorded which). The source material was peripheral blood or thyroid tissue (not recorded which). This CDR3 reads CASGKGTNQPQHF. The CDR3 region has the DNA TGTGCCAGCGGAAAGGGAACCAATCAGCCCCAGCATTTT.